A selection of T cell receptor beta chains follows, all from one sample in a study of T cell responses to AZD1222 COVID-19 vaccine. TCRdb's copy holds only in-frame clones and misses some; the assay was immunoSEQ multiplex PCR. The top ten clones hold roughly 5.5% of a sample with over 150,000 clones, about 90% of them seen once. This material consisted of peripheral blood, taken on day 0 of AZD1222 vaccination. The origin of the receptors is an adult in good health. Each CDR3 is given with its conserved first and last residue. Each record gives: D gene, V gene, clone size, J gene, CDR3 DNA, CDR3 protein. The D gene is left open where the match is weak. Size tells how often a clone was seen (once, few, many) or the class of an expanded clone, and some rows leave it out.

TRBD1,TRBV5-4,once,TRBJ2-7,TGTGCCAGCAGTAACGCCAGACAGGGGACGGGCGAGCAGTACTTC,CASSNARQGTGEQYF
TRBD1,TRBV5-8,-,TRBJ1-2,TGTGCCAGCAGCTGGACAGGGTCTAACTATGGCTACACCTTC,CASSWTGSNYGYTF
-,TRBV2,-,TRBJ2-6,TGTGCCAGCAGGTGGACCGAGCAGGCCAACGTCCTGACTTTC,CASRWTEQANVLTF
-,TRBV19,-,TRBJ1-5,TGTGCCAGTAGTATATCGGGCAGGGAGGGCGAGGGGCCCCAGCATTTT,CASSISGREGEGPQHF
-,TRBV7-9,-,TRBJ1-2,TGTGCCAGCAGCCCCCCCGGCTATGGCTACACCTTC,CASSPPGYGYTF
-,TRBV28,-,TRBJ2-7,TGTGCCAGCAGTTCATTGGACGGATCCTACGAGCAGTACTTC,CASSSLDGSYEQYF
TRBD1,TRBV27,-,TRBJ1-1,TGTGCCAGCAGTGCCTCCGGGACAGGGGACGGTCCGAACACTGAAGCTTTCTTT,CASSASGTGDGPNTEAFF
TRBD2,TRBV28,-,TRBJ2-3,TGTGCCAGCAGTCCAATCAGGACTAGCGGGGTCGCAGATACGCAGTATTTT,CASSPIRTSGVADTQYF
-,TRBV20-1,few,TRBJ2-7,TGCAGTGCTAGTCAGGTTACCTACGAGCAGTACTTC,CSASQVTYEQYF
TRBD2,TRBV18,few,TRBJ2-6,TGTGCCAGCTCATCAAAGGGACTAGCGAGCTCTGGGGCCAACGTCCTGACTTTC,CASSSKGLASSGANVLTF
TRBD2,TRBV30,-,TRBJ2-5,TGTGCCTGGTCTCCATACGGGACTAGCGGGGGGCGGGAGACCCAGTACTTC,CAWSPYGTSGGRETQYF
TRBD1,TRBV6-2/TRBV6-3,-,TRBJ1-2,TGTGCCAGCAGTACCGGGACAGCGATTAACTATGGCTACACCTTC,CASSTGTAINYGYTF
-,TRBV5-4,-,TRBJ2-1,TGTGCCAGCAGTCCCCGGGGGTACTCCTACAATGAGCAGTTCTTC,CASSPRGYSYNEQFF
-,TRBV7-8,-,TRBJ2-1,TGTGCCAGCAGCTATTTGAACAATGAGCAGTTCTTC,CASSYLNNEQFF
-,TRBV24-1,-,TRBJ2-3,TGTGCCACCAGTGATCAACAGGGAGGGGGCACAGATACGCAGTATTTT,CATSDQQGGGTDTQYF
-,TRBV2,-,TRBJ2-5,TGTGCCAGCAGTGAAGTAAGGGCAGCGGAGACCCAGTACTTC,CASSEVRAAETQYF
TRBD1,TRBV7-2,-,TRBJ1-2,TGTGCCAGCAGCTTAGATACAGGGGGCTATGGCTACACCTTC,CASSLDTGGYGYTF
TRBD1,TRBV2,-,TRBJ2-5,TGTGCCAGCAGTTGGGGGACAGGCATGGAGACCCAGTACTTC,CASSWGTGMETQYF
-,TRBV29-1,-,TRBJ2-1,TGCAGCGTTGTGGGGGCCGGCAGGACAAATACCAATGAGCAGTTCTTC,CSVVGAGRTNTNEQFF
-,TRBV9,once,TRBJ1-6,TGTGCCAGCAGCGTAGATGGGGGAAGGTATTCACCCCTCCACTTT,CASSVDGGRYSPLHF
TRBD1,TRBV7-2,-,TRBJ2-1,TGTGCCAGCAGCGCGACAGGGAATGAGCAGTTCTTC,CASSATGNEQFF
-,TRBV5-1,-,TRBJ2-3,TGCGCCAGCAGCTTGGTTACTAGCACAGATACGCAGTATTTT,CASSLVTSTDTQYF
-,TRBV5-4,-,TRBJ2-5,TGTGCCAGCAGCCCCTCGCCACACGAGACCCAGTACTTC,CASSPSPHETQYF
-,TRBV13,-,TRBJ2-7,TGTGCCAGCAGCCCACGTTCCCGGTTCCACGAGCAGTACTTC,CASSPRSRFHEQYF
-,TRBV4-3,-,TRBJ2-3,TGCGCCAGCAGCCAAGAGACTGGCGTACCAGATACGCAGTATTTT,CASSQETGVPDTQYF
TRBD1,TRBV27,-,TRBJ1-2,TGTGCCAGCACCCCCAGGGACAGGACAACTGATGGCTACACCTTC,CASTPRDRTTDGYTF
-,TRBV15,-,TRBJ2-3,TGTGCCACCAGCAGAGATCACTTAATGGATACGCAGTATTTT,CATSRDHLMDTQYF
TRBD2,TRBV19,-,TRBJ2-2,TGTGCCAGTAGTATAGGGACGCTAGCGGTTCCCGGGGAGCTGTTTTTT,CASSIGTLAVPGELFF
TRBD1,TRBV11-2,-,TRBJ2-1,TGTGCCAGCAGCCCTCCTGCGGCTTGGACAGGGGCTCACAATGAGCAGTTCTTC,CASSPPAAWTGAHNEQFF
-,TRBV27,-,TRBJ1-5,TGTGCCAGCACCCAATCGGGACTCCCAACTCAGCCCCAGCATTTT,CASTQSGLPTQPQHF
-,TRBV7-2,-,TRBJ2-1,-,CASSFGPGEQFF
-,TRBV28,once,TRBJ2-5,TGTGCCAGCAGTTTAGACAGAGTCCAAGAGACCCAGTACTTC,CASSLDRVQETQYF
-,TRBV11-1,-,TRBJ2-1,TGTGCCAGCAGCTTTACGGCGGTCGCAACCTACAATGAGCAGTTCTTC,CASSFTAVATYNEQFF
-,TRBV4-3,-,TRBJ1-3,TGCGCCAGCAGCCAAGAAAGTCGAGGGGTGAGCTCTGGAAACACCATATATTTT,CASSQESRGVSSGNTIYF
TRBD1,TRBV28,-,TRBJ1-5,TGTGCCAGCGGACAGGGGGGAAATAGCAATCAGCCCCAGCATTTT,CASGQGGNSNQPQHF
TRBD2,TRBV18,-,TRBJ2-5,TGTGCCAGCTCACCCTCGACTAGCGGCCAAGAGACCCAGTACTTC,CASSPSTSGQETQYF
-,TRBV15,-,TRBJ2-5,TGTGCCACCAGCAGAGCGTCCCAAGAGACCCAGTACTTC,CATSRASQETQYF
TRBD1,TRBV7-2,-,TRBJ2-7,TGTGCCAGCAGCTTGGACAGGGGGTTGTACGAGCAGTACTTC,CASSLDRGLYEQYF
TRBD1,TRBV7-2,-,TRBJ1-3,TGTGCCAGCAGCTCGCGGACAGGGGGCTGGGGAAACACCATATATTTT,CASSSRTGGWGNTIYF
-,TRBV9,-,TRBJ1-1,TGTGCCAGCACCAGGGGTGCGGGAGACACTGAAGCTTTCTTT,CASTRGAGDTEAFF
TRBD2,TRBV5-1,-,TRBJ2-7,TGCGCCAGCAGCTCAAGACTAGCGGCTGGATCCTACGAGCAGTACTTC,CASSSRLAAGSYEQYF
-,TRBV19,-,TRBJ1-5,TGTGCCAGTAGTATAGGGCAGGGGCTTAGCCGAGATCAGCCCCAGCATTTT,CASSIGQGLSRDQPQHF
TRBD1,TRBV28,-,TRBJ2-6,TGTGCCACCACGACAGGGACCGGGGCCAACGTCCTGACTTTC,CATTTGTGANVLTF
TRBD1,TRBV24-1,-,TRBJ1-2,TGTGCCACCAGTGACCGGTCAGGGGGCGGCGGCTACACCTTC,CATSDRSGGGGYTF
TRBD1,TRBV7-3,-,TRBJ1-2,TGTGCCAGCAGCCCCTCGACAGGGACGAACTATGGCTACACCTTC,CASSPSTGTNYGYTF
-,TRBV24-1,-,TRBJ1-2,TGTGCCACCAGTGACCGTGGACATTTCTACACCTTC,CATSDRGHFYTF
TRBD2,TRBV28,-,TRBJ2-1,TGTGCCAGCAGTTTATTTGGTAGCGGGCCTTACAATGAGCAGTTCTTC,CASSLFGSGPYNEQFF
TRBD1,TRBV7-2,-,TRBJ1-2,TGTGCCAGCAGCTTAGCGTCGCCGGGACAGGGGTATGGCTACACCTTC,CASSLASPGQGYGYTF
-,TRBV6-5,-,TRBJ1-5,TGTGCCAGCAGTCACACCGCGAATCAGCCCCAGCATTTT,CASSHTANQPQHF
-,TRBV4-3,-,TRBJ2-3,TGCGCCAGCAGCCAATTTGTGGTGGGAGATACGCAGTATTTT,CASSQFVVGDTQYF
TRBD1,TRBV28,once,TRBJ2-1,TGTGCCAGCGGACAGGGGGCGTGGGGGTCCTACAATGAGCAGTTCTTC,CASGQGAWGSYNEQFF
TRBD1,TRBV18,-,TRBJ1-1,TGTGCCAGCTCATCGAGACAGGGGATGGACACTGAAGCTTTCTTT,CASSSRQGMDTEAFF
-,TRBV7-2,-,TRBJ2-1,TGTGCCAGCAGCCCAAGTGGGGCTGGGGACAATGAGCAGTTCTTC,CASSPSGAGDNEQFF
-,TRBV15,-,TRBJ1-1,TGTGCCACCAGCAGAGATCAAGTTGAAGCTTTCTTT,CATSRDQVEAFF